These 2 T cell receptor beta chains originate from one sample sequenced in a study of T cell responses to AZD1222 COVID-19 vaccine. Profiled with immunoSEQ multiplex PCR; TCRdb holds only in-frame clones, not every one. The sample lists roughly 150,000 clones, roughly 88% occurring once. Sequenced material: peripheral blood, taken on day 0 of AZD1222 vaccination. The receptor set was obtained from an adult in good health.

This chain joins TRBV27 and TRBJ2-3; a weak D match, TRBD2 (6 bases). V was pared by 3 bases and J by 4 bases, with 23 bases between. Per the germline V gene, CDR1 is MNHEY and CDR2 is SMNVEV (reference sequence). This CDR3 is 18 amino acids long. The DNA of the CDR3 is TGTGCCAGCAGTTTTGGGGTATATGGAGGGGTGAACCCAGATACGCAGTATTTT. Its protein is CASSFGVYGGVNPDTQYF.

The chain joins TRBV27 to TRBJ2-7, with TRBD2 matching over 7 bases. Germline CDR1 reads MNHEY; CDR2 reads SMNVEV (reference sequence). This CDR3 is built from 14 residues. Trimming removed 5 bases from V and 4 bases from J; junction bases left unmatched: 8. The DNA for the CDR3 is TGTGCCAGCAGTCAGCCGGGACTACAATACGAGCAGTACTTC. It yields the protein CASSQPGLQYEQYF.